This entry lists 20 T cell receptor beta chains sequenced from one sample in a study of control samples from healthy donors and cancer patients. Using immunoSEQ multiplex PCR, the repertoire was profiled, and TCRdb retains in-frame clones only, with some absent. The table has around 42,000 clones, approximately 94% seen once. The sample comprised blood. Every receptor here comes from a man aged 60 to 75 in good health.

This clone is a singleton in its sample. The CDR3 DNA reads TGTGCCAGTAGTCCCGTTGGGGCTGAAGGAGGCTACACCTTC. Its translation: CASSPVGAEGGYTF. The V call is TRBV19, the J call TRBJ1-2; a possible D gene is TRBD1 (5 bases). This CDR3 contains 14 residues. CDR1 is LNHDA, CDR2 SQIVND, per germline (reference sequence). V dropped 5 bases and J dropped 8 bases, with 18 bases sitting between them. Based on the CDR3 plus reference TRBV19 and TRBJ1-2, the full variable domain is DGGITQSPKYLFRKEGQNVTLSCEQNLNHDAMYWYRQDPGQGLRLIYYSQIVNDFQKGDIAEGYSVSREKKESFPLTVTSAQKNPTAFYLCASSPVGAEGGYTFGSGTRLTVV.

CDR3 coding DNA: TGTGCCAGCAGTCTCGGACTAGCGGAGAGCTCCTACGAGCAGTACTTC. Translated: CASSLGLAESSYEQYF. This chain uses TRBV7-3 with TRBJ2-7, with 10 bases lining up with TRBD2. With V trimmed by 6 bases and J by 0 bases, 8 bases remained unmatched. Germline values: CDR1 SGHTA, CDR2 FQGTGA. This CDR3 is built from 16 residues.

V and J are TRBV19 and TRBJ1-5; D is ambiguous. In germline, CDR1 is LNHDA, CDR2 SQIVND (reference sequence). The CDR3 runs 13 residues. With 3 bases removed from V and 6 bases from J, the gap between germline ends came to 9 bases. The CDR3 DNA is TGTGCCAGTAGTATTTCGGTACGTCAGCCCCAGCATTTT. Encoded protein: CASSISVRQPQHF. Complete variable domain (other parts from reference TRBV19 and TRBJ1-5): DGGITQSPKYLFRKEGQNVTLSCEQNLNHDAMYWYRQDPGQGLRLIYYSQIVNDFQKGDIAEGYSVSREKKESFPLTVTSAQKNPTAFYLCASSISVRQPQHFGDGTRLSIL.

This clone appeared once. Sequence at one end of the junction differs from germline and may be a read error. Other DNA sequences in the same sample also yield this CDR3. The chain couples TRBV7-8 to TRBJ1-5; D is unresolved. This CDR3 region has 14 residues. In germline, CDR1 is SGHVS, CDR2 FQNEAQ. The DNA of the CDR3 is TGCGCCAGCACCAGAAGCCGGGGTAATCAGCCCCAGCATTTT. It is translated as CASTRSRGNQPQHF.

The chain combines TRBV20-1 with TRBJ2-5; D is unclear. The ends were cut back, 3 bases at V and 5 bases at J, with 4 bases in the middle. Germline V gives CDR1 DFQATT, CDR2 SNEGSKA (reference sequence). This CDR3 spans 10 amino acids. The CDR3 spells CSASYETQYF. In nucleotides, the CDR3 is TGCAGTGCTAGTTACGAGACCCAGTACTTC.

This rearrangement joins TRBV4-1 to TRBJ2-2; D is unresolved. CDR1 and CDR2 from the germline V gene are MGHRA and YSYEKL. V lost 3 bases and J 6 bases, leaving 14 bases between the germline ends. The CDR3 is made up of 15 amino acids. The CDR3 nucleotides are TGCGCCAGCAGCCACCTCGCGGAGTCCCCCGGGGAGCTGTTTTTT. Translating gives CASSHLAESPGELFF.

The gene calls are TRBV15 and TRBJ2-5, with D tentatively TRBD1 (5 bases). The ends were cut back, 4 bases at V and 1 base at J, with 10 bases in the middle. CDR1 and CDR2 (germline): LNHNV, YYDKDF (reference sequence). The CDR3 is made up of 14 amino acids. CDR3 bases: TGTGCCACCAGCACAGGCAGGGTCCAAGAGACCCAGTACTTC. Residues: CATSTGRVQETQYF.

The chain combines TRBV4-1 with TRBJ2-7; 10 positions agree with TRBD2. Germline CDR1 MGHRA, CDR2 YSYEKL. The V and J ends lost 1 base and 1 base, in that order; junction bases with no gene match: 10. The CDR3 runs 18 residues. The CDR3 DNA reads TGCGCCAGCAGCCAAGTTCTAGGGACTAGCGAAGTATCCTACGAGCAGTACTTC. Amino acid sequence: CASSQVLGTSEVSYEQYF.

V gene TRBV10-1 combines with J gene TRBJ1-4; D not certain. In germline, CDR1 is WNHNN, CDR2 SYGVQD (reference sequence). The CDR3 extends over 12 amino acids. Trimming cost V 6 bases and J 3 bases, with 5 bases left between them. CDR3 nucleotides: TGCGCCAGCAGCCAGTCTAATGAAAAACTGTTTTTT. Translated: CASSQSNEKLFF.

The V gene is TRBV11-2, the J gene TRBJ2-1, with D perhaps TRBD2 (6 bases). There are 13 residues in the CDR3. Trimming left V 5 bases short and J 6 bases short, with 11 bases between. Germline-derived CDR1 and CDR2 are SGHAT and FQNNGV. CDR3 sequence: CASSKRESNEQFF. CDR3 coding DNA: TGTGCCAGCAGCAAACGGGAGTCCAATGAGCAGTTCTTC.

V gene TRBV30 combines with J gene TRBJ2-1; 8 nucleotides line up with TRBD1. Looked up from germline, CDR1 is GTSNPN and CDR2 is SVGIG (reference sequence). The length of the CDR3 is 15 residues. Trimming at V came to 3 bases and at J to 2 bases, leaving 6 bases not matched to a gene. The CDR3 loop reads CAWRLNRGTYNEQFF. CDR3 DNA: TGTGCCTGGAGGCTGAACAGGGGGACCTACAATGAGCAGTTCTTC.

This rearrangement joins TRBV7-2 to TRBJ2-7; D call uncertain. In germline, CDR1 is SGHTA, CDR2 FQGNSA. The CDR3 length is 15 residues. Trimming removed 1 base from V and 0 bases from J, with 10 bases in between. The CDR3: CASSLVGGPSYEQYF. The DNA for the CDR3 is TGTGCCAGCAGCTTAGTGGGCGGTCCCTCCTACGAGCAGTACTTC.

The V and J genes are TRBV4-1 and TRBJ2-1; D uncertain. Germline V lookup: CDR1 MGHRA, CDR2 YSYEKL. There are 14 residues in the CDR3. V dropped 1 base and J dropped 7 bases, with 11 bases sitting between them. The CDR3 reads CASSQGASLNEQFF. The DNA for the CDR3 is TGCGCCAGCAGCCAAGGGGCCAGTCTTAATGAGCAGTTCTTC.

Of note for this clone: Sequence at one end of the junction differs from germline and may be a read error. This chain uses TRBV13 with TRBJ2-7; 8 positions agree with TRBD1. Germline V lookup: CDR1 PRHDT, CDR2 FYEKMQ (reference sequence). This CDR3 is 16 amino acids long. The CDR3 nucleotides read TGTGCCAGCAGCCTAGGCGGTTCAGGGGGCTTTAACGAGCAGTACTTC. Residues: CASSLGGSGGFNEQYF.

This clone was counted only a few times. V usage is TRBV25-1 and J usage is TRBJ1-1, with D possibly being TRBD1 (6 bases). CDR1 is MGHDK and CDR2 is SYGVNS in the germline V gene. The V end lost 3 bases, the J end lost 1 base, and 12 bases lay between the germline ends. This CDR3 region has 15 residues. The CDR3 nucleotides read TGTGCCAGCAGTGAGTTAAGGGGGGGGAACACTGAAGCTTTCTTT. Translated, it gives CASSELRGGNTEAFF. The full variable domain, in which reference TRBV25-1 and TRBJ1-1 provide the parts outside the CDR3, is EADIYQTPRYLVIGTGKKITLECSQTMGHDKMYWYQQDPGMELHLIHYSYGVNSTEKGDLSSESTVSRIRTEHFPLTLESARPSHTSQYLCASSELRGGNTEAFFGQGTRLTVV.

CDR3: CASSLSGVDEQYF. The DNA of the CDR3 is TGTGCCAGCAGTTTAAGTGGTGTGGACGAGCAGTACTTC. The V gene is TRBV28, the J gene TRBJ2-7; D remains ambiguous. The germline CDR1 and CDR2 sequences are MDHEN and SYDVKM. Trimming took 2 bases from V and 5 from J, leaving 10 bases between them. There are 13 residues in the CDR3.

The chain links TRBV27 to TRBJ2-5; a weak D match, TRBD2 (6 bases). Germline loops: CDR1 MNHEY, CDR2 SMNVEV (reference sequence). V was trimmed by 3 bases and J by 1 base, leaving 9 bases between them. CDR3 length: 14 amino acids. The DNA of the CDR3 is TGTGCCAGCAGTTTGTTAGCGGCCCAAGAGACCCAGTACTTC. Amino acid sequence: CASSLLAAQETQYF.

For this clone: Other DNA sequences of this sample code for an identical CDR3. The CDR3 spells CASSENSNQPQHF. CDR3 in DNA: TGCGCCAGCAGTGAGAACAGCAATCAGCCCCAGCATTTT. V and J are TRBV10-2 and TRBJ1-5; D gene unclear. The V end was cut by 2 bases, the J end by 1 base, with 3 bases between. The CDR3 runs to 13 residues. Looked up from germline, CDR1 is WSHSY and CDR2 is SAAADI.

The chain employs TRBV4-1 and TRBJ2-1, with 8 positions matching TRBD2. Unmatched junction bases numbered 9, after V lost 1 base and J lost 4 bases. Germline CDR1 reads MGHRA; CDR2 reads YSYEKL. The CDR3 extends over 17 amino acids. The CDR3 sequence: CASSQAPGTRLYNEQFF. The CDR3 coding sequence is TGCGCCAGCAGCCAAGCACCCGGGACTAGGTTATACAATGAGCAGTTCTTC.

This rearrangement joins TRBV4-1 to TRBJ2-7; D gene ambiguous. Germline V gene lookup returns CDR1 MGHRA and CDR2 YSYEKL. The length of the CDR3 is 13 residues. Trimming took off 0 bases at V and 0 bases at J, with 3 bases between the two ends. The CDR3 bases are TGCGCCAGCAGCCAAGACAGCTCCTACGAGCAGTACTTC. Encoded protein: CASSQDSSYEQYF.